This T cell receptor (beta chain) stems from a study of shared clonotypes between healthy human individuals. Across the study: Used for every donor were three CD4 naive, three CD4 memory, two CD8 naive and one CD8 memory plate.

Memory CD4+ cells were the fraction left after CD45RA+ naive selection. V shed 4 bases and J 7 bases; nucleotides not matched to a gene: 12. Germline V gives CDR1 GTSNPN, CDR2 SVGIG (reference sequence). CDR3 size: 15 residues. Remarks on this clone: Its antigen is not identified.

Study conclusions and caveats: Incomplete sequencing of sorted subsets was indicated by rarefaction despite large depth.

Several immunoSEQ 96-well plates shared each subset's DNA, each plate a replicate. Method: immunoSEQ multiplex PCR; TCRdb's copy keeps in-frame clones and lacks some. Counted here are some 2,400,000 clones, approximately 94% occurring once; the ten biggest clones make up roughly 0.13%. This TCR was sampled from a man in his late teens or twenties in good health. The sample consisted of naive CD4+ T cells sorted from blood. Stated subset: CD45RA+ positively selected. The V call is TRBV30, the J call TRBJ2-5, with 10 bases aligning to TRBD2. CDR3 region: CAWKRLAGPPGTQYF. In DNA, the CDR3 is TGTGCCTGGAAACGACTAGCGGGTCCGCCGGGGACCCAGTACTTC. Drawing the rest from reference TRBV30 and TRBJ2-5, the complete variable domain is SQTIHQWPATLVQPVGSPLSLECTVEGTSNPNLYWYRQAAGRGLQLLFYSVGIGQISSEVPQNLSASRPQDRQFILSSKKLLLSDSGFYLCAWKRLAGPPGTQYFGPGTRLLVL.